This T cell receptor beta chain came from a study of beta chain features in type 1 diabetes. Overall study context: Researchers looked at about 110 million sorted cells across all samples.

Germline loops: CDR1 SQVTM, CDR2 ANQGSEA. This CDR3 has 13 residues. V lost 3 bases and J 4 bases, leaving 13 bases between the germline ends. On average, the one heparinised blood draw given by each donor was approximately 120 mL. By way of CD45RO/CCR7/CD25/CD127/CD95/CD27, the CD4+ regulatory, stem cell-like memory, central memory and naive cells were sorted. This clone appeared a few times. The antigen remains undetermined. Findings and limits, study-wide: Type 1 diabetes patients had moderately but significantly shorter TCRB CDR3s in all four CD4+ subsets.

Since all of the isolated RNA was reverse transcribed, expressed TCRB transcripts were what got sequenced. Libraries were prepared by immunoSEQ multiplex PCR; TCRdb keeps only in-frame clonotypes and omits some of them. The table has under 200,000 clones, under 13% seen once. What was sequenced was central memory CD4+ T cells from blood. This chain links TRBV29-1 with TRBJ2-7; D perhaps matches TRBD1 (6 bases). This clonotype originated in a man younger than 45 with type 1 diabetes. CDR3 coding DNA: TGCAGCGTTGACGAGCTAGGGGGATACGAGCAGTACTTC. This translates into CSVDELGGYEQYF.